Shown below are 2 T cell receptor beta chains from a single sample sequenced in a study of technical replicates of blood from a handful of donors. Repertoires were generated with immunoSEQ multiplex PCR, while TCRdb's copy carries only in-frame clones and drops some. The table records over 55,000 clones, about 96% of them present only once. The specimen sequenced was T cells isolated from PBMCs. Receptors originate from a human donor in good health.

DNA for the CDR3: TGTGCCAGCAGCCCAACCTTTACGGGAGGGGTATACAATGAGCAGTTCTTC. This encodes CASSPTFTGGVYNEQFF. The gene calls are TRBV9 and TRBJ2-1, with 8 bases that match TRBD2. V trimming: 4 bases; J trimming: 4 bases; junction bases outside the gene matches: 13. The CDR3 is 17 residues long. Germline V gives CDR1 SGDLS, CDR2 YYNGEE.

V and J are TRBV7-2 and TRBJ1-5, with unresolved D. The V end was cut by 0 bases, the J end by 0 bases, with 9 bases between. This CDR3 comprises 16 residues. Germline V lookup: CDR1 SGHTA, CDR2 FQGNSA. CDR3 amino acids: CASSLAARYSNQPQHF. The CDR3 coding sequence is TGTGCCAGCAGCTTAGCTGCCAGGTATAGCAATCAGCCCCAGCATTTT.